Sequencing of this TCR beta chain was carried out in a study of memory CD4+ T cells and cytomegalovirus serostatus. Overall study findings and caveats: Each of 60 to 80 CMV-associated TCRbeta sequences occurred in one to five individuals.

Single viable CD3+CD4+CD8-CD45RO+ cells were sorted as the memory CD4+ T cells. Positive selection with CD4 microbeads enriched total CD4+ T cells. The CDR3 consists of 13 residues. Per germline, CDR1 GTSNPN and CDR2 SVGIG (reference sequence). Germline trimming cut 7 bases from V and 4 bases from J; bases unmatched to any gene: 4. Authors' analysis steps: Out-of-frame sequences were removed, leaving 2,204,828 distinct TCRbeta sequences. Profiled with immunoSEQ multiplex PCR; TCRdb holds only in-frame clones, not every one. That table furnishes V, J and clone size, whereas the DNA furnished D and trimming. The sample carries roughly 86,000 clones, 80% recorded once. About this clone: Its antigen remains unidentified.

The sequencing sample was made of memory CD4+ T cells from blood. The chain couples TRBV30 to TRBJ2-5; 12 bases map to TRBD2. The origin of this receptor is an adult in good health and CMV-seropositive. The CDR3 reads CASTSGRLETQYF. The CDR3 bases are TGTGCCTCGACTAGCGGGAGATTAGAGACCCAGTACTTC.